These 27 T cell receptor beta chains were sequenced from one sample in a study of vaccination effects on CD4 cells after COVID-19. Assay used: immunoSEQ multiplex PCR; TCRdb lists only in-frame clones, some missing. The sample includes approximately 38,000 clones, 55% to 80% seen only once; the top ten take less than 9.5%. These receptors' targets are unknown. Culturing for about ten days preceded CD4+ T cell isolation. Each participant was administered two doses of either the BNT162b2 or the mRNA-1273 vaccine. This material consisted of CD4+ T cells from PBMCs cultured without peptide, taken after COVID-19 vaccination. These receptors were obtained from a human donor who received a COVID-19 vaccine.

This sequence joins TRBV12-5 and TRBJ2-3, with TRBD2 matching over 8 bases. Germline V gene data show CDR1 as LGHNT and CDR2 as FRNRAP. The V segment lost 0 bases and the J segment 1 base; nucleotides outside the gene matches: 9. CDR3 length equals 18 residues. The CDR3 spells CASGLVLGLAGGTDTQYF. DNA of the CDR3: TGTGCTAGTGGTTTGGTACTCGGACTAGCCGGTGGCACAGATACGCAGTATTTT. Together with reference TRBV12-5 and TRBJ2-3, the CDR3 gives the full variable domain: DARVTQTPRHKVTEMGQEVTMRCQPILGHNTVFWYRQTMMQGLELLAYFRNRAPLDDSGMPKDRFSAEMPDATLATLKIQPSEPRDSAVYFCASGLVLGLAGGTDTQYFGPGTRLTVL.

The chain combines TRBV19 with TRBJ1-1; weak D call: TRBD1 (6 bases). Germline V gene data show CDR1 as LNHDA and CDR2 as SQIVND (reference sequence). CDR3 length: 17 residues. V lost 6 bases, J lost 0 bases, and 20 bases lay in between. The CDR3 DNA reads TGTGCCAGTAGGCTAGGTCGGCAGGGGAGCATGAACACTGAAGCTTTCTTT. This gives the protein CASRLGRQGSMNTEAFF.

The rearrangement uses TRBV5-4 and TRBJ1-2; D gene ambiguous. This CDR3 region has 13 residues. Germline CDR1 SGHNT, CDR2 YYREEE (reference sequence). V lost 5 bases, J lost 4 bases, and 12 bases lay in between. CDR3 sequence reads: CASRVANAYGYTF. The CDR3 DNA is TGTGCCAGCAGAGTAGCAAACGCCTATGGCTACACCTTC. Filled out from reference TRBV5-4 and TRBJ1-2, the complete variable domain reads ETGVTQSPTHLIKTRGQQVTLRCSSQSGHNTVSWYQQALGQGPQFIFQYYREEENGRGNFPPRFSGLQFPNYSSELNVNALELDDSALYLCASRVANAYGYTFGSGTRLTVV.

There are a few counts of this clone. V is TRBV6-2 or TRBV6-3 and J is TRBJ1-5, with D possibly being TRBD1 (5 bases). Germline values: CDR1 MNHEY, CDR2 SVGEGT. There are 14 residues in the CDR3. V lost 2 bases, J lost 3 bases, and 8 bases lay in between. CDR3 sequence: CASSYRGNNQPQHF. In DNA, the CDR3 is TGTGCCAGCAGTTACAGGGGTAACAATCAGCCCCAGCATTTT.

This clone showed up just a few times. The rearrangement joins TRBV27 to TRBJ2-7; 11 nucleotides align to TRBD2. Germline CDR1 MNHEY, CDR2 SMNVEV (reference sequence). CDR3 length equals 15 residues. The V gene end was trimmed by 2 bases and the J gene end by 3 bases; junction bases not matched to a gene: 3. The CDR3 here is CASSLTSGGLYEQYF. The CDR3 coding sequence is TGTGCCAGCAGTTTAACTAGCGGGGGACTCTACGAGCAGTACTTC.

This clone was picked up a small number of times. The J gene is TRBJ2-2, the V gene TRBV18; 7 nucleotides line up with TRBD2. In germline, CDR1 is KGHSH, CDR2 LQKENI. The CDR3 length is 18 residues. The V segment lost 3 bases and the J segment 2 bases; nucleotides outside the gene matches: 12. CDR3 loop: CASSPFISLADNTGELFF. The CDR3 nucleotides are TGTGCCAGCTCACCTTTTATATCCCTAGCGGATAACACCGGGGAGCTGTTTTTT.

This clone was found a few times. The chain carries TRBV5-1 and TRBJ2-1; weak D call: TRBD2 (6 bases). V was shortened by 0 bases and J by 6 bases, with 10 bases between the two germline ends. Germline V gene data show CDR1 as SGHRS and CDR2 as YFSETQ. The CDR3 runs to 14 residues. The CDR3 loop is CASSLGPGVNEQFF. The CDR3, as DNA: TGCGCCAGCAGCTTGGGGCCGGGAGTCAATGAGCAGTTCTTC.

This clone was seen more than once but under ten times. The rearrangement uses TRBV11-3 and TRBJ2-1; 8 nucleotides match TRBD2. The CDR3 is 15 residues long. After removal of 1 base from V and 6 bases from J, the junction contained 5 bases not matched to a gene. CDR1 SGHNT and CDR2 YENEEA come from the germline V gene. CDR3 loop: CASSLGPGGINEQFF. The CDR3 bases are TGTGCCAGCAGCTTAGGGCCGGGAGGGATCAATGAGCAGTTCTTC.

This clone is categorized as medium-sized. The chain joins TRBV9 to TRBJ2-1, with TRBD2 matching over 12 bases. V shed 0 bases, J shed 7 bases, and the junction held 2 bases outside the gene matches. The CDR3 totals 15 residues. Germline CDR1 reads SGDLS; CDR2 reads YYNGEE. CDR3 DNA sequence: TGTGCCAGCAGCGTAGTACTAGCGGGGGGAAATGAGCAGTTCTTC. Its protein is CASSVVLAGGNEQFF. The entire variable domain, with the rest obtained from reference TRBV9 and TRBJ2-1, is as follows: DSGVTQTPKHLITATGQRVTLRCSPRSGDLSVYWYQQSLDQGLQFLIQYYNGEERAKGNILERFSAQQFPDLHSELNLSSLELGDSALYFCASSVVLAGGNEQFFGPGTRLTVL.

This clone was seen more than once but under ten times. The gene calls are TRBV7-2 and TRBJ1-1; D call uncertain. This CDR3 region has 16 residues. Germline lookup yields CDR1 SGHTA and CDR2 FQGNSA. With 2 bases removed from V and 1 base from J, the gap between germline ends came to 14 bases. CDR3 loop: CASSLSLYSSNTEAFF. CDR3 nucleotide sequence: TGTGCCAGCAGCTTATCGCTTTACAGTTCGAACACTGAAGCTTTCTTT.

The rearrangement joins TRBV20-1 to TRBJ2-3; possibly TRBD1 or TRBD2 for D (5 bases each). Trimming pared 3 bases from V and 8 bases from J, leaving 18 bases between. The V gene's germline CDR1 is DFQATT and CDR2 SNEGSKA (reference sequence). The CDR3 runs 14 residues. CDR3 sequence reads: CSASRTGQGATQYF. The CDR3 coding sequence is TGCAGTGCTAGTCGCACGGGGCAGGGTGCTACGCAGTATTTT.

This sequence joins TRBV6-1 and TRBJ1-1; tentative D call: TRBD1 (6 bases). The CDR3 extends over 15 amino acids. V shed 2 bases and J shed 4 bases, with 14 bases lying between them. Germline V gene data show CDR1 as MNHNS and CDR2 as SASEGT. The CDR3 loop is CASSEIGRGVTEAFF. CDR3 nucleotide sequence: TGTGCCAGCAGTGAAATTGGGAGGGGGGTCACTGAAGCTTTCTTT.

In this sample, this clone turned up a few times. The chain carries TRBV11-2 and TRBJ2-7; weak D call: TRBD2 (6 bases). The CDR3 runs to 16 residues. Germline CDR1 reads SGHAT; CDR2 reads FQNNGV. V was pared by 5 bases and J by 0 bases, with 17 bases between. This CDR3 is CASSISTSRSSYEQYF. CDR3 DNA sequence: TGTGCCAGCAGCATCAGTACTAGCCGAAGCTCCTACGAGCAGTACTTC.

This clone occurred a few times. J is TRBJ2-5 and V is TRBV7-9, with a possible D match to TRBD2 (6 bases). CDR1 and CDR2 (germline): SEHNR, FQNEAQ (reference sequence). Trimming pared 1 base from V and 1 base from J, leaving 10 bases between. The CDR3 extends over 15 amino acids. The CDR3 coding sequence is TGTGCCAGCAGCTTAGGGGCGGGGATCCAAGAGACCCAGTACTTC. The encoded protein is CASSLGAGIQETQYF.

For the CDR3, the DNA is TGTGCCTGGAGTGCCAATAGCGGGAGTGATGGTAGCTCCTACAATGAGCAGTTCTTC. Residues: CAWSANSGSDGSSYNEQFF. The chain couples TRBV30 to TRBJ2-1, with 9 bases that match TRBD2. The CDR3 loop spans 19 amino acids. Germline V gene lookup returns CDR1 GTSNPN and CDR2 SVGIG (reference sequence). The V gene end was trimmed by 1 base and the J gene end by 0 bases; junction bases not matched to a gene: 13.

This clone occurred a few times. This rearrangement joins TRBV2 to TRBJ1-6, with unresolved D. The CDR3 contains 12 residues. Trimming removed 6 bases from V and 8 bases from J, with 8 bases in between. The germline V gene encodes CDR1 SNHLY and CDR2 FYNNEI. The CDR3 is CASRDLDSPLHF. The CDR3, as DNA: TGTGCCAGCAGGGATCTGGATTCACCCCTCCACTTT.

CDR3 nucleotide sequence: TGTGCCAGCAGACTCGGACAGGGCTATGGCTACACCTTC. Its protein product is CASRLGQGYGYTF. This rearrangement joins TRBV6-5 to TRBJ1-2; 8 bases map to TRBD1. V trimming: 6 bases; J trimming: 4 bases; junction bases outside the gene matches: 4. The germline gives CDR1 MNHEY, CDR2 SVGAGI. CDR3 length: 13 amino acids.

V is TRBV5-6 and J is TRBJ2-3; D is possibly TRBD1 (5 bases). Germline assignment: CDR1 SGHDT and CDR2 YYEEEE. The CDR3 sequence is 15 residues long. V was trimmed by 1 base and J by 4 bases, leaving 13 bases between them. The CDR3 reads CASSLKGLFSDTQYF. DNA of the CDR3: TGTGCCAGCAGCTTGAAGGGGTTGTTCTCAGATACGCAGTATTTT.

The rearrangement joins TRBV5-1 to TRBJ1-1, with a possible D match to TRBD1 (6 bases). CDR3 length equals 13 residues. CDR1 and CDR2 from the germline V gene are SGHRS and YFSETQ. V was shortened by 3 bases and J by 1 base, with 7 bases between the two germline ends. CDR3 in DNA: TGCGCCAGCAGCTCGACAGGGAACACTGAAGCTTTCTTT. Its protein product is CASSSTGNTEAFF.

This clone has only one observation. This chain links TRBV5-6 with TRBJ1-2, with 7 bases identical to TRBD1. The CDR3 has 14 residues. The V segment lost 2 bases and the J segment 7 bases; nucleotides outside the gene matches: 8. Germline V lookup: CDR1 SGHDT, CDR2 YYEEEE. The chain's CDR3 is CASSFDQGVGGYTF. CDR3 sequence (DNA): TGTGCCAGCAGCTTTGACCAGGGGGTCGGTGGCTACACCTTC.

This clone was seen a handful of times. At one end, the junction sequence differs from germline, possibly due to a read error. The V and J genes are TRBV5-1 and TRBJ1-3, with D possibly being TRBD1 (5 bases). Germline-derived CDR1 and CDR2 are SGHRS and YFSETQ. The CDR3 consists of 12 residues. Written as DNA, the CDR3 is TGCGCCAGCAGCACAACACAGGACCGCTTACATTTT. It is translated as CASSTTQDRLHF. Together with reference TRBV5-1 and TRBJ1-3, the CDR3 gives the full variable domain: KAGVTQTPRYLIKTRGQQVTLSCSPISGHRSVSWYQQTPGQGLQFLFEYFSETQRNKGNFPGRFSGRQFSNSRSEMNVSTLELGDSALYLCASSTTQDRLHFGEGSWLTVV.

This chain uses TRBV28 with TRBJ2-7, with 12 bases matching TRBD1. Per the germline V gene, CDR1 is MDHEN and CDR2 is SYDVKM. Germline trimming cut 5 bases from V and 9 bases from J; bases unmatched to any gene: 11. The CDR3 is 15 residues long. The CDR3 DNA follows: TGTGCCAGCAGTCCTGGGACAGGGGGCCCTTCGGTGCAGTACTTC. It yields the protein CASSPGTGGPSVQYF.

This clone has just a few counts. The V gene is TRBV10-1, the J gene TRBJ2-1; 10 bases match TRBD2. In germline, CDR1 is WNHNN, CDR2 SYGVQD (reference sequence). CDR3 size: 16 residues. The V segment lost 1 base and the J segment 10 bases; nucleotides outside the gene matches: 10. DNA of the CDR3: TGCGCCAGCAGTGAGTTTCAAAGGACTAGCGGAGTCGAGCAGTTCTTC. This gives the protein CASSEFQRTSGVEQFF.

The rearrangement links TRBV6-1 to TRBJ1-1, with a weak D call TRBD1 (5 bases). The V end lost 2 bases, the J end lost 11 bases, and 15 bases lay between the germline ends. Germline CDR1 is MNHNS and CDR2 is SASEGT. The CDR3 extends over 13 amino acids. DNA for the CDR3: TGTGCCAGCAGTGAAAATGCGTGGGGCGAGGCTTTCTTT. The encoded protein is CASSENAWGEAFF.

The rearrangement uses TRBV7-8 and TRBJ2-3; TRBD2 matches 15 bases. Germline CDR1 is SGHVS and CDR2 is FQNEAQ. This CDR3 spans 18 amino acids. The V gene end was trimmed by 3 bases and the J gene end by 6 bases; junction bases not matched to a gene: 10. CDR3 sequence: CASSLGLAGGLAPDTQYF. DNA for the CDR3: TGTGCCAGCAGCTTGGGACTAGCGGGAGGACTAGCACCCGATACGCAGTATTTT.

The chain uses TRBV6-5 and TRBJ2-7; no clear D gene. Germline assignment: CDR1 MNHEY and CDR2 SVGAGI. V was pared by 0 bases and J by 1 base, with 13 bases between. The CDR3 has 16 residues. CDR3 coding DNA: TGTGCCAGCAGTTACTCGATTTTGGGCAGTTCCTACGAGCAGTACTTC. Amino acids: CASSYSILGSSYEQYF.

This rearrangement joins TRBV5-4 to TRBJ2-5, with TRBD1 matching over 9 bases. Trimming at V came to 4 bases and at J to 4 bases, leaving 8 bases not matched to a gene. In germline, CDR1 is SGHNT, CDR2 YYREEE (reference sequence). The CDR3 extends over 15 amino acids. CDR3 nucleotide sequence: TGTGCCAGCAGCCTACAGGGGGCTAGTCGAGAGACCCAGTACTTC. Translation gives CASSLQGASRETQYF.